The 5 T cell receptor beta chains below come from one sample, sequenced in a study of control samples from healthy donors and cancer patients. This table comes from immunoSEQ multiplex PCR, and its TCRdb copy is limited to in-frame clones, with some not included. This sample has approximately 26,000 clones, with 82% found just once. Sequencing was performed on PBMCs. These receptors all stem from a man aged 55 to 69 with colorectal cancer.

This sequence joins TRBV2 and TRBJ1-6; D unclear. The CDR3 contains 18 residues. The V end was cut by 6 bases, the J end by 3 bases, with 21 bases between. In germline, CDR1 is SNHLY, CDR2 FYNNEI. Written as DNA, the CDR3 is TGTGCCAGCAGCCCTACCCCCAGCCCACGGGTCTATAATTCACCCCTCCACTTT. It codes for CASSPTPSPRVYNSPLHF.

This clone came up once. This chain connects TRBV18 to TRBJ1-1; maybe TRBD1 (5 bases). Germline CDR1 reads KGHSH; CDR2 reads LQKENI. The CDR3 runs to 14 residues. V lost 6 bases to trimming and J lost 1 base, with 12 bases between them. CDR3 DNA: TGTGCCAGCTCCCCGCAGGGAACGAACACTGAAGCTTTCTTT. Protein: CASSPQGTNTEAFF.

This clone was seen more than once but under ten times. The V and J genes are TRBV4-3 and TRBJ2-6, with TRBD2 as a possible D gene (6 bases). CDR1 and CDR2 (germline): LGHNA, YSLEER. CDR3 length: 20 residues. Trimming left V 0 bases short and J 0 bases short, with 18 bases between. For the CDR3, the DNA is TGCGCCAGCAGCCAAGATTTTGCGAGCGGGTCCTACTCTGGGGCCAACGTCCTGACTTTC. Translation gives CASSQDFASGSYSGANVLTF.

The V and J genes are TRBV3-1 (or the pseudogene TRBV3-2) and TRBJ2-1; 9 bases agree with TRBD2. V shed 4 bases and J 2 bases; nucleotides not matched to a gene: 0. The CDR3 contains 14 residues. CDR1 is LGHDT, CDR2 YNNKEL, per germline (reference sequence). CDR3 coding DNA: TGTGCCAGCAGCCGCGGGGGGGCCTACAATGAGCAGTTCTTC. Protein sequence: CASSRGGAYNEQFF.

The rearrangement links TRBV18 to TRBJ2-5; D gene unclear. The germline V gene encodes CDR1 KGHSH and CDR2 LQKENI. This CDR3 is built from 13 residues. The ends were cut back, 0 bases at V and 3 bases at J, with 5 bases in the middle. The CDR3 region is CASSPPSEETQYF. The CDR3 DNA sequence: TGTGCCAGCTCACCACCGTCGGAAGAGACCCAGTACTTC.